Below, 5 T cell receptor beta chains from the same sample are listed, as sequenced in a study of regulatory T cells in long-lasting Graves disease. Building the TCR beta libraries relied on iRepertoire HTBI primers, and CDR3 regions underwent Arm-PCR. TCRdb redid the calling of the multiplex PCR reads with MiXCR, one entry per CDR3 protein. The profile covers 600,000 to 800,000 distinct CDR3 sequences, with around 30% appearing a single time and about two fifths taken by the ten largest. Time point here: persistent/refractory GD, antithyroid drugs over 5 years with positive TRAb. PBMC RNA served as the TCR library source. The material sequenced was peripheral blood mononuclear cells (PBMCs), taken when the disease was refractory, from a patient treated with antithyroid drugs. These receptors were obtained from a female donor with Graves disease.

This clonotype was detected ten times or more. The V and J genes are TRBV2 and TRBJ2-2, with a weak D call TRBD1 (10 bases). CDR3 length: 19 residues. V was clipped by 4 bases and J by 4 bases, with 25 bases between them. Per the germline V gene, CDR1 is SNHLY and CDR2 is FYNNEI. The CDR3 sequence: CASSGGQGSVAGATGELFF. The CDR3 DNA reads TGTGCCAGCAGTGGGGGACAGGGGTCGGTAGCGGGAGCCACCGGGGAGCTGTTTTTT.

The V call is TRBV14, the J call TRBJ1-1; D uncertain. V was shortened by 4 bases and J by 1 base, with 16 bases between the two germline ends. There are 16 residues in the CDR3. Per the germline V gene, CDR1 is SGHDN and CDR2 is FVKESK. This CDR3 is CASSLRAFTGNTEAFF. CDR3 in DNA: TGTGCCAGCAGCCTCCGGGCCTTCACGGGGAACACTGAAGCTTTCTTT.

The rearrangement joins TRBV24-1 to TRBJ1-5, with unresolved D. This CDR3 comprises 16 residues. The germline V and J ends were trimmed by 3 bases and 4 bases, with 15 bases remaining between them. Per germline, CDR1 KGHDR and CDR2 SFDVKD. The CDR3 DNA follows: TGTGCCACCAGTGATACGGGCCCCGGTGGGAATCAGCCCCAGCATTTT. Residues: CATSDTGPGGNQPQHF.

This clonotype came up many times. J is TRBJ2-7 and V is TRBV28; 8 positions match TRBD2. V shed 5 bases, J shed 2 bases, and the junction held 8 bases outside the gene matches. Per the germline V gene, CDR1 is MDHEN and CDR2 is SYDVKM. This CDR3 contains 15 residues. In DNA, the CDR3 is TGTGCCAGCAGTCCGATGTGGCGGGAGGCCTACGAGCAGTACTTC. This sequence encodes CASSPMWREAYEQYF.

This chain uses TRBV5-1 with TRBJ1-1; no firm D call. The CDR3 spans 14 residues. Germline lookup yields CDR1 SGHRS and CDR2 YFSETQ. Trimming left V 1 base short and J 0 bases short, with 7 bases between. CDR3 region: CASSLMGMNTEAFF. The CDR3 DNA is TGCGCCAGCAGCTTGATGGGGATGAACACTGAAGCTTTCTTT.